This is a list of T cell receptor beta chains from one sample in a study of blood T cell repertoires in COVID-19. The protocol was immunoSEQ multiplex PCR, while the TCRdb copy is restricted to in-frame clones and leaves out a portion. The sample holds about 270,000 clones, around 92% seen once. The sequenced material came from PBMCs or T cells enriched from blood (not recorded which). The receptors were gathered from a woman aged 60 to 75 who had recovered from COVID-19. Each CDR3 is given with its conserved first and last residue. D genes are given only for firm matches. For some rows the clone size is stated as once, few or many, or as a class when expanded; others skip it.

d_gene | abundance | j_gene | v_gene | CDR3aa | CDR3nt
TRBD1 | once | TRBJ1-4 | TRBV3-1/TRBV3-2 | CASSRETGGSAEKLFF | TGTGCCAGCAGCCGAGAAACAGGGGGCTCAGCTGAAAAACTGTTTTTT
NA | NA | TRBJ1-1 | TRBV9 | CASSTSGTFGTEAFF | TGTGCCAGCAGCACTTCCGGGACTTTCGGCACTGAAGCTTTCTTT
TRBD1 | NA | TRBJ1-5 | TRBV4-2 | CASSQGPPGQGNNQPQHF | TGTGCCAGCAGCCAAGGACCCCCGGGACAGGGGAACAATCAGCCCCAGCATTTT
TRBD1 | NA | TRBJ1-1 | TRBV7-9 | CASSNPTGGNTEAFF | TGTGCCAGCAGCAATCCGACAGGGGGAAACACTGAAGCTTTCTTT
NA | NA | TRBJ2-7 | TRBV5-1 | CASSFSVRAGALESYEQYF | TGCGCCAGCAGCTTTTCCGTCCGGGCAGGGGCACTAGAGTCCTACGAGCAGTACTTC
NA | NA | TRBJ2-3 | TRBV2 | CASRELPQDTQYF | TGTGCCAGCAGAGAACTGCCTCAGGATACGCAGTATTTT
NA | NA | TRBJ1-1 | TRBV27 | CASSPDRTANTEAFF | TGTGCCAGCAGTCCCGACAGAACTGCTAACACTGAAGCTTTCTTT
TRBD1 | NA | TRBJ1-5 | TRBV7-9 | CASSYGTDQPQHF | TGTGCCAGCAGCTATGGGACAGATCAGCCCCAGCATTTT
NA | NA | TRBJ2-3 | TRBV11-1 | CASSLVGGTTDTQYF | TGTGCCAGCAGCTTGGTTGGAGGGACCACAGATACGCAGTATTTT
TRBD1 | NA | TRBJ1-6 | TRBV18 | CASSWGTALNSPLHF | TGTGCCAGCTCATGGGGGACAGCCCTTAATTCACCCCTCCACTTT
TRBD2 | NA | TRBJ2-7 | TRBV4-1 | CASSQFPLAGANEQYF | TGCGCCAGCAGCCAATTTCCCCTAGCGGGGGCAAACGAGCAGTACTTC
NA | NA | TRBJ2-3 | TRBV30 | CAWSLESDTQYF | TGTGCCTGGAGCCTGGAGTCAGATACGCAGTATTTT
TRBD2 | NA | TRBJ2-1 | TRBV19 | CASSRASLAGNSNEQFF | TGTGCCAGTAGTAGGGCCTCACTAGCGGGAAATAGCAATGAGCAGTTCTTC
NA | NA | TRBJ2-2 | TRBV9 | CASSPDTNTGELFF | TGTGCCAGCAGCCCAGACACTAACACCGGGGAGCTGTTTTTT
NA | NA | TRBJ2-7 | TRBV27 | CASSLSRAVPSYEQYF | TGTGCCAGCAGTTTATCGAGGGCAGTACCCTCCTACGAGCAGTACTTC
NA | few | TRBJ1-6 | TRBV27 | CASSFSTGGDNSPLHF | TGTGCCAGCAGTTTCTCAACCGGGGGAGATAATTCACCCCTCCACTTT
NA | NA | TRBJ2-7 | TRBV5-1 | CASSRQLGNEQYF | TGCGCCAGCAGCCGCCAACTAGGCAACGAGCAGTACTTC
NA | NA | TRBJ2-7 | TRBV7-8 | CASSTRDKAYEQYF | TGTGCCAGCAGCACCCGGGACAAGGCCTACGAGCAGTACTTC
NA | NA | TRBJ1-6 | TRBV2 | CASRGSREYNSPLHF | TGTGCCAGCAGGGGGAGTAGAGAGTATAATTCACCCCTCCACTTT
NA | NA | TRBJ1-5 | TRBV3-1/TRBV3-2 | CASSQDWGVSNQPQHF | TGTGCCAGCAGCCAAGATTGGGGGGTAAGCAATCAGCCCCAGCATTTT
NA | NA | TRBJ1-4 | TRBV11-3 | CASSSGSTNEKLFF | TGTGCCAGCAGCTCGGGGTCAACTAATGAAAAACTGTTTTTT
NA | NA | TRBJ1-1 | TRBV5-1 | CASSLQPTATNTEAFF | TGCGCCAGCAGCTTACAACCGACAGCAACGAACACTGAAGCTTTCTTT
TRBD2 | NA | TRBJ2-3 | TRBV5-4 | CASSFGLAGGEDTQYF | TGTGCCAGCAGCTTCGGACTAGCGGGGGGCGAGGATACGCAGTATTTT
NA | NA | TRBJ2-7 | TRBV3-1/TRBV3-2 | CASSQDFTGSEQYF | TGTGCCAGCAGCCAGGATTTCACAGGGTCCGAGCAGTACTTC
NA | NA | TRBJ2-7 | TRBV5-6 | CASSVDPGGSYEQYF | TGTGCCAGCAGCGTGGACCCCGGGGGCTCCTACGAGCAGTACTTC
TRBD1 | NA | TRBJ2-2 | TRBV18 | CASSPLTGVAGELFF | TGTGCCAGCTCACCACTGACAGGGGTTGCCGGGGAGCTGTTTTTT
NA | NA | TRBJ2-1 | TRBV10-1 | CASSESRGSSYNEQFF | TGCGCCAGCAGTGAGTCAAGGGGTTCTTCCTACAATGAGCAGTTCTTC
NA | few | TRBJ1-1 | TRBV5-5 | CASSLSRAAEAFF | TGTGCCAGCAGCTTGTCCAGGGCCGCTGAAGCTTTCTTT
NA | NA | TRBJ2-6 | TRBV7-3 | CASSVRQAGANVLTF | TGTGCCAGCAGCGTCCGACAGGCTGGGGCCAACGTCCTGACTTTC
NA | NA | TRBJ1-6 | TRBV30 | CAWSRGSPLHF | TGTGCCTGGAGTCGAGGTTCACCCCTCCACTTT
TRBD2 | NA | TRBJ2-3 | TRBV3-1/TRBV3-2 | CASSPLAGVADTQYF | TGTGCCAGCAGCCCACTAGCGGGAGTGGCAGATACGCAGTATTTT
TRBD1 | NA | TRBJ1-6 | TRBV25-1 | CASTYRGNSPLHF | TGTGCCAGCACCTACAGGGGAAATTCACCCCTCCACTTT
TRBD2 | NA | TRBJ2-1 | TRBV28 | CASRPGTSNHNEQFF | TGTGCCAGCAGGCCCGGGACTAGCAACCACAATGAGCAGTTCTTC
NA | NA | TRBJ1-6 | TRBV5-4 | CASSLERSYNSPLHF | TGTGCCAGCAGCTTGGAGCGGTCCTATAATTCACCCCTCCACTTT
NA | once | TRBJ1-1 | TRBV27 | CASSPLSVAMNTEAFF | TGTGCCAGCAGTCCCCTCTCTGTAGCCATGAACACTGAAGCTTTCTTT
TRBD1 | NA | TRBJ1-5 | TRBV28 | CASTKRDRGDQPQHF | TGTGCCAGCACCAAAAGGGACAGGGGGGACCAGCCCCAGCATTTT
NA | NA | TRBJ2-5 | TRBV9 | CASSAGSEETQYF | TGTGCCAGCAGCGCGGGGTCCGAAGAGACCCAGTACTTC
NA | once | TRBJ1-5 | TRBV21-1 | CASSQTFKPPYSNQPQHF | TGTGCCAGCTCTCAGACATTCAAACCCCCTTATAGCAATCAGCCCCAGCATTTT
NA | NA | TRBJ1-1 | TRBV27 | CATAGGAMDTEAFF | TGTGCCACAGCCGGGGGGGCGATGGACACTGAAGCTTTCTTT
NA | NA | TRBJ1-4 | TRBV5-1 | CASSLATSEKLFF | TGCGCCAGCAGCTTGGCAACGAGTGAAAAACTGTTTTTT
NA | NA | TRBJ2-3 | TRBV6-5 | CASSKTGPRTDTQYF | TGTGCCAGCAGCAAAACAGGGCCACGCACAGATACGCAGTATTTT
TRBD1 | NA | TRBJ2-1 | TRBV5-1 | CASSGSDRSYNEQFF | TGCGCCAGCAGCGGATCGGACAGGTCCTACAATGAGCAGTTCTTC
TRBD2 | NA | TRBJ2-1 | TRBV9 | CASSVVVAGGRYNEQFF | TGTGCCAGCAGCGTAGTGGTAGCGGGGGGGAGGTACAATGAGCAGTTCTTC
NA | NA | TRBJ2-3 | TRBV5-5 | CASSTPLRRETYTQYF | TGTGCCAGCAGCACCCCGCTCCGGAGGGAAACATATACGCAGTATTTT
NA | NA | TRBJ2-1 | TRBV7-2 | CASSFSTYNEQFF | TGTGCCAGCAGCTTTTCTACCTACAATGAGCAGTTCTTC
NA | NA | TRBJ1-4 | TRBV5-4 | CASSLDTTNEKLFF | TGTGCCAGCAGCTTGGATACAACTAATGAAAAACTGTTTTTT
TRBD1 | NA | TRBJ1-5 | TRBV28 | CASSTGTEGNQPQHF | TGTGCCAGCAGTACCGGGACAGAGGGCAATCAGCCCCAGCATTTT
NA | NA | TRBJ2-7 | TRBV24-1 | CATSDLGPQGDYEQYF | TGTGCCACCAGTGATTTGGGCCCGCAAGGGGACTACGAGCAGTACTTC
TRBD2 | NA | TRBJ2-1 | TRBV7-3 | CASRPGGGSYNEQFF | TGTGCCAGCAGGCCCGGCGGGGGGTCCTACAATGAGCAGTTCTTC
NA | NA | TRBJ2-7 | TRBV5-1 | CASSLDIYEQYF | TGCGCCAGCAGCTTGGATATCTACGAGCAGTACTTC
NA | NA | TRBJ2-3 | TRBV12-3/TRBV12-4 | CAIVLDYTDTQYF | TGTGCCATCGTACTTGACTACACAGATACGCAGTATTTT
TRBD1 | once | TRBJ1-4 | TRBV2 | CASSGREGTGGYGEKLFF | TGTGCCAGCAGTGGGAGGGAGGGGACAGGAGGTTATGGTGAAAAACTGTTTTTT